The 10 T cell receptor beta chains presented below share a single source sample, sequenced in a study of cytomegalovirus exposure and HLA in healthy donors. The PCR contained 60 Vbeta and 13 Jbeta primers. TCRdb keeps only in-frame clones here, not all; method: immunoSEQ multiplex PCR. The sample carries about 160,000 clones, about three quarters recorded once. Sequences were obtained from PBMCs. The receptors derive from a man between 18 and 29 years old in good health and CMV-seropositive.

The rearrangement links TRBV7-8 to TRBJ1-1; the D gene is possibly TRBD1 (5 bases). Per germline, CDR1 SGHVS and CDR2 FQNEAQ. V gave up 2 bases and J gave up 11 bases, with 12 bases separating them. The length of the CDR3 is 12 residues. CDR3 in DNA: TGTGCCAGCAGCTTAAGCAGGGTAGGCGCTTTCTTT. Translating gives CASSLSRVGAFF.

The chain employs TRBV5-4 and TRBJ2-1, with 10 positions matching TRBD2. This CDR3 has 15 amino acids. Germline CDR1 is SGHNT and CDR2 is YYREEE (reference sequence). V lost 3 bases to trimming and J lost 4 bases; unmatched junction nucleotides: 4. The CDR3 coding sequence is TGTGCCAGCAGCTCCGGACTAGCGGAGTACAATGAGCAGTTCTTC. Its protein product is CASSSGLAEYNEQFF.

This sequence joins TRBV18 and TRBJ1-1; D is undetermined. Per the germline V gene, CDR1 is KGHSH and CDR2 is LQKENI. The V end lost 6 bases, the J end lost 4 bases, and 12 bases lay between the germline ends. The CDR3 covers 13 residues. CDR3 in amino acids: CASSARTFTEAFF. In DNA form, the CDR3 reads TGTGCCAGCTCCGCCAGGACTTTCACTGAAGCTTTCTTT.

The rearrangement links TRBV2 to TRBJ1-2; maybe TRBD1 (6 bases). Trimming removed 5 bases at V and 5 bases at J, with 9 bases between. Looked up from germline, CDR1 is SNHLY and CDR2 is FYNNEI. The CDR3 has 12 amino acids. CDR3 sequence: CASSTGQYGYTF. CDR3 in DNA: TGTGCCAGCAGTACTGGACAGTATGGCTACACCTTC.

In DNA, the CDR3 is TGTGCCAGCAGCTTAGAAGGGGGAAGCAATCAGCCCCAGCATTTT. The encoded protein is CASSLEGGSNQPQHF. V usage is TRBV7-8 and J usage is TRBJ1-5; the D gene is possibly TRBD1 (6 bases). The germline V gene has CDR1 SGHVS and CDR2 FQNEAQ. V was shortened by 1 base and J by 1 base, with 8 bases between the two germline ends. CDR3 size: 15 residues.

V is TRBV6-1 and J is TRBJ1-1; 9 bases agree with TRBD1. CDR3 length: 14 amino acids. V shed 9 bases, J shed 4 bases, and the junction held 9 bases outside the gene matches. Germline V gives CDR1 MNHNS, CDR2 SASEGT. CDR3 in amino acids: CASGGTGWFTEAFF. The CDR3 region has the DNA TGTGCCAGTGGAGGGACAGGGTGGTTCACTGAAGCTTTCTTT.

This chain joins TRBV11-2 and TRBJ1-1, with 10 bases lining up with TRBD1. The CDR3 loop spans 13 amino acids. Trimming removed 3 bases from V and 5 bases from J; junction bases left unmatched: 0. Germline values: CDR1 SGHAT, CDR2 FQNNGV. CDR3 nucleotide sequence: TGTGCCAGCAGCTTGGGACAGGGGACTGAAGCTTTCTTT. It is translated as CASSLGQGTEAFF.

The V call is TRBV9, the J call TRBJ1-2; D is perhaps TRBD1 (5 bases). The germline V gene has CDR1 SGDLS and CDR2 YYNGEE. The CDR3 has 17 residues. V lost 4 bases, J lost 0 bases, and 19 bases lay in between. The DNA of the CDR3 is TGTGCCAGCAGCTCAACCCGCACAGGTATCTCTAACTATGGCTACACCTTC. Protein sequence: CASSSTRTGISNYGYTF.

The chain has TRBV11-1 and TRBJ2-2; D not resolved. Germline V gives CDR1 SGHAT, CDR2 FQDESV (reference sequence). V was trimmed by 5 bases and J by 8 bases, leaving 9 bases between them. This CDR3 comprises 12 residues. In DNA form, the CDR3 reads TGTGCCAGCAGCCAGGTCCGGGGGGAGCTGTTTTTT. It codes for CASSQVRGELFF. The full variable domain, completed using reference TRBV11-1 and TRBJ2-2, is EAEVAQSPRYKITEKSQAVAFWCDPISGHATLYWYRQILGQGPELLVQFQDESVVDDSQLPKDRFSAERLKGVDSTLKIQPAELGDSAMYLCASSQVRGELFFGEGSRLTVL.

This chain connects TRBV6-1 to TRBJ1-1; D remains ambiguous. Trimming left V 3 bases short and J 4 bases short, with 9 bases between. The germline CDR1 and CDR2 sequences are MNHNS and SASEGT. This CDR3 region has 13 residues. In nucleotides, the CDR3 is TGTGCCAGCAGTGATTTAGCGCTCACTGAAGCTTTCTTT. Protein: CASSDLALTEAFF.